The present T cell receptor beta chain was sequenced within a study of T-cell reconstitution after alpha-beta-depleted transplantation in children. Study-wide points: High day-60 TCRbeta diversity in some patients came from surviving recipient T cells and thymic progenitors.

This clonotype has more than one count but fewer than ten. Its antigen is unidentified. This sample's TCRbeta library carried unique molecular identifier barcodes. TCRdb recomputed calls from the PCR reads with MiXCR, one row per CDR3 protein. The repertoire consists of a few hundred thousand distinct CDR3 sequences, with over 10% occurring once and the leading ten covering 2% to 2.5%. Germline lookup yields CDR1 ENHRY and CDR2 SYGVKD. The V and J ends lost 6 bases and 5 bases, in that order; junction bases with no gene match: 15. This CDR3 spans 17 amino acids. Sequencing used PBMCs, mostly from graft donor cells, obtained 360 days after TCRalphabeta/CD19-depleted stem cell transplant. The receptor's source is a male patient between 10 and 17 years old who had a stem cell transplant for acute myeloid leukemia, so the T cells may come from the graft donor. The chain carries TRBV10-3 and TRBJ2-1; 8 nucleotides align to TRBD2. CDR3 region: CAISFGKLAADDNEQFF. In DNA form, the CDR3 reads TGTGCCATCAGCTTCGGGAAACTAGCGGCAGACGACAATGAGCAGTTCTTC.